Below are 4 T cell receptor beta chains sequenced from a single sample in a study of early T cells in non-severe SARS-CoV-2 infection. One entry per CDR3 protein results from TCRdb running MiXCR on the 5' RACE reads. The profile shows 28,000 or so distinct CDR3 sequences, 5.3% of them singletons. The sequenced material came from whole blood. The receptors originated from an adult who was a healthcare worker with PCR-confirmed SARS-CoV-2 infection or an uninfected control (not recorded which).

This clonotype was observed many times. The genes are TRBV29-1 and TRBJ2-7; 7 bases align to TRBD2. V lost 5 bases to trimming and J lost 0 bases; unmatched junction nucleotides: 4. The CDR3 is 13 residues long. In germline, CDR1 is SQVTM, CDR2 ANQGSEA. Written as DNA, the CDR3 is TGCAGCGTTACCGGGACTACCTCCTACGAGCAGTACTTC. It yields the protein CSVTGTTSYEQYF.

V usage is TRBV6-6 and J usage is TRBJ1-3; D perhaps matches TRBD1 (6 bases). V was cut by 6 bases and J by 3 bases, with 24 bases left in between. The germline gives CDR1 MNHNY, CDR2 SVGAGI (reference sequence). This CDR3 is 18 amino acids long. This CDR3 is CASSRISDRRVFGNTIYF. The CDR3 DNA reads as TGTGCCAGCAGCCGAATTTCCGACAGGCGCGTCTTTGGAAACACCATATATTTT.

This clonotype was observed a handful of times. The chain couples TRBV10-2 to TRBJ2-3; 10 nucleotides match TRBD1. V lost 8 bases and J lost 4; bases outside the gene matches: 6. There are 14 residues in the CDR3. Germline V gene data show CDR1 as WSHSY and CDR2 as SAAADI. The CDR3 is CASATGGAADTQYF. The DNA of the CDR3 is TGCGCCAGCGCGACAGGGGGCGCGGCAGATACGCAGTATTTT.

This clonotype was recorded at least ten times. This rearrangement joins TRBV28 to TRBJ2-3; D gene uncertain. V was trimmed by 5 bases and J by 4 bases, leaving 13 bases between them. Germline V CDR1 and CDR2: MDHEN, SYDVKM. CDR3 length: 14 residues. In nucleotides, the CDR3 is TGTGCCAGCAGTCAGCTTATAGACTCAGATACGCAGTATTTT. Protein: CASSQLIDSDTQYF. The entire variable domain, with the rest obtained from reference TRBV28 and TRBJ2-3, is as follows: DVKVTQSSRYLVKRTGEKVFLECVQDMDHENMFWYRQDPGLGLRLIYFSYDVKMKEKGDIPEGYSVSREKKERFSLILESASTNQTSMYLCASSQLIDSDTQYFGPGTRLTVL.